This TCR beta chain was captured by sequencing in a study of blood T cell repertoires in COVID-19. Participants, about 18 to 90 years old, spanned approximately 25 US areas. This CDR3 has 14 residues. From germline, CDR1 is MNHEY and CDR2 SMNVEV (reference sequence). Trimming cost V 6 bases and J 7 bases; bases outside gene matches: 11. In the study's own analysis: Amplification of reference gene primers was used by the study to estimate nucleated cell counts. Clones were sequenced by immunoSEQ multiplex PCR, and TCRdb holds only the in-frame ones, with some missing. That table is the source of V, J and clone size, and D and trimming were worked out from the DNA. Of 300,000 or so clones in the sample, more than 90% are singletons; the top ten hold approximately 2.5%.

The chain combines TRBV27 with TRBJ1-2, with 7 bases matching TRBD1. Sequences were obtained from PBMCs or T cells enriched from blood (not recorded which). The receptor was isolated from a man in his sixties who had recovered from COVID-19. The CDR3 reads CASRLDRARSGYTF. The CDR3 bases are TGTGCCAGCAGACTCGACAGGGCCAGGAGTGGCTACACCTTC.